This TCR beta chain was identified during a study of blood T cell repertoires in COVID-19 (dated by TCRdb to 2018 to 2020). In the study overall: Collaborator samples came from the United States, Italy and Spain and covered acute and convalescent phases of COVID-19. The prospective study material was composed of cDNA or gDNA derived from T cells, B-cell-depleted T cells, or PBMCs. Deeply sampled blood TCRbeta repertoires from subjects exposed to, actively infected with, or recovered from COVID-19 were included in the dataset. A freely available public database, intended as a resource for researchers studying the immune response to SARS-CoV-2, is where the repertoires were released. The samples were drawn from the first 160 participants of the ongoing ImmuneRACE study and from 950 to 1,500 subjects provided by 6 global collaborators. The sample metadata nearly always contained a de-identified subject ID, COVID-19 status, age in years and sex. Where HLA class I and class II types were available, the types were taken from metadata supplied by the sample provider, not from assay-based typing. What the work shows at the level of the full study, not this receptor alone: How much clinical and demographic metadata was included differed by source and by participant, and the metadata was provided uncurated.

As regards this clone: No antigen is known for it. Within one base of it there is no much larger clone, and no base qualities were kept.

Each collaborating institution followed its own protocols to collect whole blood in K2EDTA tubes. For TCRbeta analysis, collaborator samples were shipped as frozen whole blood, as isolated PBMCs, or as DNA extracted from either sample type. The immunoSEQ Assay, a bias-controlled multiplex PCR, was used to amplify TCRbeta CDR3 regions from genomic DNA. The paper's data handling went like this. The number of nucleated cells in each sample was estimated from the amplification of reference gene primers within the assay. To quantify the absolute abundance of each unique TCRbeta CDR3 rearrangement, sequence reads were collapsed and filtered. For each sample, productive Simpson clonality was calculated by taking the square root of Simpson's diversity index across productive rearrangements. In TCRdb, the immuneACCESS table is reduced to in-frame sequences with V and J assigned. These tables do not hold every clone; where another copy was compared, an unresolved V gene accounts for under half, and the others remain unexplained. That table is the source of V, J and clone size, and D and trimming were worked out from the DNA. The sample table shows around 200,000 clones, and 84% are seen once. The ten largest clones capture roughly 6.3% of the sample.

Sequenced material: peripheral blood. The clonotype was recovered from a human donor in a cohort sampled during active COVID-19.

This receptor has the CDR3 CASSHLLAGAKNTGELFF. The DNA is as follows: TGTGCCAGCAGTCACTTACTAGCGGGGGCTAAGAACACCGGGGAGCTGTTTTTT. The chain uses TRBV6-2 or TRBV6-3 and TRBJ2-2; 11 of the junction bases match TRBD2. CDR1 and CDR2 are drawn from the germline V gene: MNHEY, SVGEGT. The CDR3 has 18 amino acids, counting the end cysteine and phenylalanine. The DNA shown is the 54-base CDR3, in frame from base 1. Clipping removes 5 bases from V and 1 base from J, with 9 as the unmatched junction base count.